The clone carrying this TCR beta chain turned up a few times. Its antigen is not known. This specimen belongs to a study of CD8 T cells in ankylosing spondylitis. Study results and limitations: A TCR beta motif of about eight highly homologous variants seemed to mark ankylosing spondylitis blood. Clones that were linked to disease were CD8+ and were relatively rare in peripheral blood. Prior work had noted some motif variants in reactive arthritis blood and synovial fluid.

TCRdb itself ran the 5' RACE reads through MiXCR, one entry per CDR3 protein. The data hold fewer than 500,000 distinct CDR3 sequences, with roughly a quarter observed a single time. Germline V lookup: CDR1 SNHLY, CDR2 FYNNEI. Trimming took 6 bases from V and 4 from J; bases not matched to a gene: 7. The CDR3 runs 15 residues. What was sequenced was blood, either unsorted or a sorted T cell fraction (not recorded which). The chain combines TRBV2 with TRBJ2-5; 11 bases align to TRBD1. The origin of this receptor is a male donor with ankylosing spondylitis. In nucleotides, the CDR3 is TGTGCCAGCAGAGCCGGACAGGGGGCTGGAGAGACCCAGTACTTC. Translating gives CASRAGQGAGETQYF.